Each of the 11 T cell receptor beta chains below was sequenced from the same sample in a study of T cells after yellow fever vaccination. TCRdb fed the 5' RACE reads into MiXCR, producing one record per CDR3 protein. This table holds approximately 250,000 distinct CDR3 sequences, 3.6% found once. The material sequenced was PBMCs, taken 15 days after the yellow fever booster vaccination. The receptors derive from a man in his late teens or twenties who received the YFV17D yellow fever vaccine.

This clonotype was counted many times. J is TRBJ2-3 and V is TRBV4-3; 13 positions match TRBD2. The CDR3 covers 18 residues. Looked up from germline, CDR1 is LGHNA and CDR2 is YSLEER. V shed 0 bases, J shed 0 bases, and the junction held 3 bases outside the gene matches. The CDR3 bases are TGCGCCAGCAGCCAAGATCTGGGACTAGCGGGGAGCACAGATACGCAGTATTTT. Translated: CASSQDLGLAGSTDTQYF.

At least ten counts were recorded for this clonotype. The CDR3 nucleotides are TGCGCCAGCAGCTTGGCCGGAGGACCGATCTACGAGCAGTACTTC. Translation: CASSLAGGPIYEQYF. V and J are TRBV5-1 and TRBJ2-7, with D possibly matching TRBD2 (5 bases). Germline V gene data show CDR1 as SGHRS and CDR2 as YFSETQ. V shed 0 bases and J shed 3 bases, with 13 bases lying between them. The CDR3 consists of 15 residues.

This clonotype was found many times. The chain is built from TRBV6-2 or TRBV6-3 and TRBJ2-3; D not resolved. Trimming pared 6 bases from V and 12 bases from J, leaving 13 bases between. Germline-derived CDR1 and CDR2 are MNHEY and SVGEGT. The CDR3 is 11 residues long. CDR3 sequence: CASSESFRQYF. The DNA for the CDR3 is TGTGCCAGCAGCGAGAGTTTTAGACAGTATTTT.

This clonotype was counted between two and nine times. This sequence joins TRBV19 and TRBJ1-5; D is unresolved. V was cut by 3 bases and J by 2 bases, with 11 bases left in between. Germline values: CDR1 LNHDA, CDR2 SQIVND (reference sequence). This CDR3 contains 15 residues. CDR3 coding DNA: TGTGCCAGTAGTATTTGGGGATCAGGCAATCAGCCCCAGCATTTT. The encoded protein is CASSIWGSGNQPQHF.

This clonotype has a count of ten or more. This chain links TRBV7-2 with TRBJ1-1; possibly TRBD1 for D (5 bases). Germline-derived CDR1 and CDR2 are SGHTA and FQGNSA. Trimming left V 2 bases short and J 3 bases short, with 22 bases between. The CDR3 has 18 amino acids. The CDR3 loop reads CASSLMSRPGPADTEAFF. As DNA, the CDR3 is TGTGCCAGCAGCTTAATGAGTCGGCCAGGGCCGGCGGACACTGAAGCTTTCTTT.

This clonotype was recorded at least ten times. V is TRBV7-9 and J is TRBJ2-1; D gene uncertain. V lost 1 base to trimming and J lost 0 bases, with 10 bases between them. The germline gives CDR1 SEHNR, CDR2 FQNEAQ (reference sequence). There are 16 residues in the CDR3. The CDR3 protein is CASSLGLSSSYNEQFF. The CDR3 DNA reads as TGTGCCAGCAGCTTAGGGCTTTCGAGCTCCTACAATGAGCAGTTCTTC.

This chain connects TRBV18 to TRBJ2-6; D gene ambiguous. V was trimmed by 3 bases and J by 0 bases, leaving 6 bases between them. This CDR3 has 15 amino acids. Germline V gene data show CDR1 as KGHSH and CDR2 as LQKENI. This CDR3 reads CASSPSLSGANVLTF. CDR3 sequence (DNA): TGTGCCAGCTCACCTAGTCTCTCTGGGGCCAACGTCCTGACTTTC.

This clonotype was detected many times. The chain joins TRBV20-1 to TRBJ1-2, with TRBD1 matching 7 bases. V gave up 6 bases and J gave up 6 bases; unmatched junction bases: 13. The CDR3 runs to 14 residues. The germline gives CDR1 DFQATT, CDR2 SNEGSKA (reference sequence). The CDR3 sequence: CSAAALDREDGYTF. CDR3 nucleotides: TGCAGTGCCGCGGCCCTTGACAGGGAGGATGGCTACACCTTC.

This clonotype was counted ten times or more. The chain recombines TRBV7-2 with TRBJ2-5; tentatively, D is TRBD1 or TRBD2 (5 bases each). The CDR3 is 13 residues long. V shed 5 bases and J shed 5 bases, with 12 bases lying between them. CDR1 and CDR2 (germline): SGHTA, FQGNSA. This CDR3 is CASSPKWGETQYF. CDR3 DNA: TGTGCCAGCAGCCCCAAATGGGGGGAGACCCAGTACTTC.

This clonotype was seen at least ten times. This chain connects TRBV9 to TRBJ2-4, with 13 bases aligning to TRBD2. V lost 0 bases, J lost 8 bases, and 2 bases stayed unmatched. This CDR3 comprises 15 residues. Germline values: CDR1 SGDLS, CDR2 YYNGEE. The CDR3, as DNA: TGTGCCAGCAGCGTAGAAGGACTAGCGGGAGACATTCAGTACTTC. Amino acid sequence: CASSVEGLAGDIQYF.

This clonotype was seen at least ten times. This chain links TRBV6-6 with TRBJ1-1; no definite D call. This CDR3 contains 14 residues. Per the germline V gene, CDR1 is MNHNY and CDR2 is SVGAGI (reference sequence). The V end was cut by 6 bases, the J end by 5 bases, with 16 bases between. This chain's CDR3 is CASRLRTSTTEAFF. CDR3 in DNA: TGTGCCAGCAGACTCAGGACTTCCACTACTGAAGCTTTCTTT.